The TCR beta chain described here comes from a study of cytomegalovirus exposure and HLA in healthy donors. After removal of 1 base from V and 11 bases from J, the junction contained 15 bases not matched to a gene. CDR1 LGHNA and CDR2 YNFKEQ come from the germline V gene. The CDR3 is 16 amino acids. In the PCR, 60 Vbeta and 13 Jbeta primers were used. Authors' processing steps: An analysis that came later counted roughly 80 million unique TCR beta chains, 10 million to 11 million shared. The method was immunoSEQ multiplex PCR; TCRdb's version includes in-frame clones alone and lacks a portion of them. D and trimming were read from the DNA, whereas the V and J calls and clone size are those reported in that table. The sample records 90,000 to 120,000 clones, around 78% being singletons.

This sequence originates from a man aged 30 to 39 in good health and CMV-seronegative. Material: PBMCs. This chain links TRBV4-2 with TRBJ2-7; 9 bases map to TRBD2. The CDR3 nucleotides are TGTGCCAGCAGCCAAGGGCCGGGGGGCGGGAGGGCCCCCGAGTACTTC. Protein: CASSQGPGGGRAPEYF.